The T cell receptor beta chain described here comes from a study of blood T cells in healthy people across ages. Next came a second PCR, run for about 7 to 12 cycles, which used a sample-barcoded 5' primer along with a J-beta primer mix. TCRdb used MiXCR to reprocess the 5' RACE reads, holding one entry per CDR3 protein. The sample consists of 980,000 or so distinct CDR3 sequences, roughly 43% of them appearing once. The CDR3 covers 15 residues. V dropped 0 bases and J dropped 8 bases, with 17 bases sitting between them. Germline V lookup: CDR1 SGDLS, CDR2 YYNGEE. The chain is built from TRBV9 and TRBJ1-2; TRBD1 might be the D (6 bases). Material: blood. This TCR derives from a man in his thirties or forties in good health. CDR3 region: CASSVALAQGYGYTF. The CDR3 DNA follows: TGTGCCAGCAGCGTAGCCCTTGCCCAGGGGTACGGCTACACCTTC.